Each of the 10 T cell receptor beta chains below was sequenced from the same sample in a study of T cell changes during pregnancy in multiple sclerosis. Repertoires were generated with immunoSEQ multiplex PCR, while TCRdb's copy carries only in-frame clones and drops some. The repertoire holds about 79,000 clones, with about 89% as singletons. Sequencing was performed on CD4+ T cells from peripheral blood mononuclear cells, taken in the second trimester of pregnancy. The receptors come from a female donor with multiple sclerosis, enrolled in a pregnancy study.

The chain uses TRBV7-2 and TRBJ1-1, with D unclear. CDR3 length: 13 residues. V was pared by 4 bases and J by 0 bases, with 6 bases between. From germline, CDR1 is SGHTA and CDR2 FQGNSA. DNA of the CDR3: TGTGCCAGCAGCTCCAGTATGAACACTGAAGCTTTCTTT. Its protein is CASSSSMNTEAFF.

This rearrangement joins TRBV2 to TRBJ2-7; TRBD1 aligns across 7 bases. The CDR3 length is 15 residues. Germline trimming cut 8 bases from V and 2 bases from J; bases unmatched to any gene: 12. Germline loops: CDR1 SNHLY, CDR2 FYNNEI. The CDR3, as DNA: TGTGCCAGCGGCCCGGGACAGTACGAAACCTACGAGCAGTACTTC. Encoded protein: CASGPGQYETYEQYF.

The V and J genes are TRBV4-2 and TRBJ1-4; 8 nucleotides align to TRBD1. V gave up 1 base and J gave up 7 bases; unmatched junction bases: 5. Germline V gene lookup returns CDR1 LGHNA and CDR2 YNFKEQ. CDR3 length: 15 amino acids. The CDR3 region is CASSQGGDRSEKLFF. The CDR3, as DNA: TGTGCCAGCAGCCAAGGGGGGGACAGGAGTGAAAAACTGTTTTTT.

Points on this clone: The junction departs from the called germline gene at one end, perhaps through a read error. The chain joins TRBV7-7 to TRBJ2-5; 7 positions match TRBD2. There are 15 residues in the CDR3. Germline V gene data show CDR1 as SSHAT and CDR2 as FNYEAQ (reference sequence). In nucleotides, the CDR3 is TGTGCTAGCAGCTTCGGCGGGGGACCTTCAGAGACCCAGTACTTC. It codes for CASSFGGGPSETQYF.

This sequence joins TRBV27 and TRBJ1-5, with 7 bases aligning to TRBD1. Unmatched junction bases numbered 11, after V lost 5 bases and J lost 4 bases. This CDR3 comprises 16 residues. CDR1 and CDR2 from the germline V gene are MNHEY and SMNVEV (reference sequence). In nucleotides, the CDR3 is TGTGCCAGCAGTCCACTCCCGGGACAGCGGAATCAGCCCCAGCATTTT. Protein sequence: CASSPLPGQRNQPQHF.

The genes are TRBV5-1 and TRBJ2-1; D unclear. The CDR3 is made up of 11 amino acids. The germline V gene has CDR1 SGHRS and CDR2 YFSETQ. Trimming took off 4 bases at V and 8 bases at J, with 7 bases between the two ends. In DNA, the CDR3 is TGCGCCAGCAGCCTAAACTATGAGCAGTTCTTC. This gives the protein CASSLNYEQFF.

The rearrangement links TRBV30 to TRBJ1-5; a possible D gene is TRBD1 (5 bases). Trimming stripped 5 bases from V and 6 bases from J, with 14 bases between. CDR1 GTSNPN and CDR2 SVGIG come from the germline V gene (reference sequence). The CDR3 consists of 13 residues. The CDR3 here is CAWGREGGQPQHF. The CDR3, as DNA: TGTGCCTGGGGCAGGGAGGGAGGTCAGCCCCAGCATTTT.

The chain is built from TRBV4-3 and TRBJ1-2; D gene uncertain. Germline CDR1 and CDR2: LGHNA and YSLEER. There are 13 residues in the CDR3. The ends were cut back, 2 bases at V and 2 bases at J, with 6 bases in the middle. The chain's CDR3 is CASSQRFNYGYTF. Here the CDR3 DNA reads TGCGCCAGCAGCCAACGGTTCAACTATGGCTACACCTTC.

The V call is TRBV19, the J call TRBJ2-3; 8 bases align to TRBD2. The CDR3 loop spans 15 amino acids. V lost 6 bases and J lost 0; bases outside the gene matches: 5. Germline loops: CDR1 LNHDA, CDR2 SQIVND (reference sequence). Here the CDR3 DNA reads TGTGCCAGTAGCACTAGCGGTCCTAGCACAGATACGCAGTATTTT. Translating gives CASSTSGPSTDTQYF. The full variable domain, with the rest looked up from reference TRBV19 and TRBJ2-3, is DGGITQSPKYLFRKEGQNVTLSCEQNLNHDAMYWYRQDPGQGLRLIYYSQIVNDFQKGDIAEGYSVSREKKESFPLTVTSAQKNPTAFYLCASSTSGPSTDTQYFGPGTRLTVL.

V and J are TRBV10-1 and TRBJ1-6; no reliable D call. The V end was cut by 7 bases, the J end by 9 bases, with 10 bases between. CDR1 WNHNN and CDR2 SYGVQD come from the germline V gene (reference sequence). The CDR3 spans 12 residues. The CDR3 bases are TGCGCCAGCAAAGTCGGGTTTTCACCCCTCCACTTT. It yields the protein CASKVGFSPLHF.